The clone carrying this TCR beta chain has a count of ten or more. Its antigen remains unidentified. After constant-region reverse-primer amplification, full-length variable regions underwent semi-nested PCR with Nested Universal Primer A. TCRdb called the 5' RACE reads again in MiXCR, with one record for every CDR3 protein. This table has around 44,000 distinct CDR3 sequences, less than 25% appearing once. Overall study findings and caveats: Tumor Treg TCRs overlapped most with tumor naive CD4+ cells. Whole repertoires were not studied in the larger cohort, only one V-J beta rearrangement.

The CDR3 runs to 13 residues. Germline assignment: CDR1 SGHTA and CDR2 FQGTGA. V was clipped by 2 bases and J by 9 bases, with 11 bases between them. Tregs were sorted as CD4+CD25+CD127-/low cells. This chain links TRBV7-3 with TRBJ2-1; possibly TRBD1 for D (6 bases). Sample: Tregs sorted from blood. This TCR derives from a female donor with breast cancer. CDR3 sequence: CASSLEGGGEQFF. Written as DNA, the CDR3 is TGTGCCAGCAGCTTAGAAGGGGGTGGTGAGCAGTTCTTC. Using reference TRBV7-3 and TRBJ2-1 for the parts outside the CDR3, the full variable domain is GAGVSQTPSNKVTEKGKYVELRCDPISGHTALYWYRQSLGQGPEFLIYFQGTGAADDSGLPNDRFFAVRPEGSVSTLKIQRTERGDSAVYLCASSLEGGGEQFFGPGTRLTVL.